The 12 T cell receptor beta chains presented below share a single source sample, sequenced in a study of OX40 agonist ivuxolimab in advanced cancers. Libraries were prepared by immunoSEQ multiplex PCR; TCRdb keeps only in-frame clonotypes and omits some of them. The table shows 10,000 to 15,000 clones, with approximately 87% occurring only once. Material: CD4+ or CD8+ T cells sorted from blood, obtained in a trial of the OX40 agonist ivuxolimab. These receptors were obtained from an adult with an advanced solid tumor such as melanoma, head and neck, liver or kidney cancer.

There are a few counts of this clone. The chain carries TRBV11-2 and TRBJ2-3; no definite D call. CDR3 length equals 12 residues. With 3 bases removed from V and 3 bases from J, the gap between germline ends came to 4 bases. Per the germline V gene, CDR1 is SGHAT and CDR2 is FQNNGV. CDR3 sequence: CASSFGTDTQYF. The CDR3, as DNA: TGTGCCAGCAGCTTCGGTACAGATACGCAGTATTTT.

The gene calls are TRBV5-1 and TRBJ1-5, with D perhaps TRBD1 (6 bases). The CDR3 spans 13 residues. The V end lost 8 bases, the J end lost 4 bases, and 13 bases lay between the germline ends. From germline, CDR1 is SGHRS and CDR2 YFSETQ. CDR3 DNA sequence: TGCGCCAGTTCCGGGGGGCTTAATCAGCCCCAGCATTTT. Translated, it gives CASSGGLNQPQHF. Filled out from reference TRBV5-1 and TRBJ1-5, the complete variable domain reads KAGVTQTPRYLIKTRGQQVTLSCSPISGHRSVSWYQQTPGQGLQFLFEYFSETQRNKGNFPGRFSGRQFSNSRSEMNVSTLELGDSALYLCASSGGLNQPQHFGDGTRLSIL.

This chain connects TRBV10-2 to TRBJ1-4, with D possibly being TRBD1 (5 bases). This CDR3 region has 11 residues. Germline V lookup: CDR1 WSHSY, CDR2 SAAADI. Trimming left V 6 bases short and J 7 bases short, with 6 bases between. The CDR3 sequence is CASSGGEKLFF. In DNA form, the CDR3 reads TGCGCCAGCAGCGGGGGTGAAAAACTGTTTTTT.

The chain links TRBV5-6 to TRBJ2-7, with 9 bases lining up with TRBD1. Germline V lookup: CDR1 SGHDT, CDR2 YYEEEE. V was pared by 4 bases and J by 2 bases, with 10 bases of the junction left unmatched. The CDR3 has 16 amino acids. The CDR3 loop is CASSAPGTGFPYEQYF. The CDR3 DNA follows: TGTGCCAGCAGCGCGCCCGGGACAGGGTTTCCCTACGAGCAGTACTTC.

V gene TRBV30 combines with J gene TRBJ2-1; D perhaps matches TRBD2 (5 bases). Germline V gene lookup returns CDR1 GTSNPN and CDR2 SVGIG (reference sequence). With 2 bases removed from V and 3 bases from J, the gap between germline ends came to 8 bases. The CDR3 contains 13 residues. CDR3 loop: CAWSPTIYNEQFF. CDR3 bases: TGTGCCTGGAGTCCGACTATCTACAATGAGCAGTTCTTC. The full variable domain, rest sourced from reference TRBV30 and TRBJ2-1, is SQTIHQWPATLVQPVGSPLSLECTVEGTSNPNLYWYRQAAGRGLQLLFYSVGIGQISSEVPQNLSASRPQDRQFILSSKKLLLSDSGFYLCAWSPTIYNEQFFGPGTRLTVL.

The V and J genes are TRBV7-9 and TRBJ1-3, with D unclear. The CDR3 contains 16 residues. Trimming took 4 bases from V and 0 from J, leaving 13 bases between them. Looked up from germline, CDR1 is SEHNR and CDR2 is FQNEAQ (reference sequence). The CDR3 is CASSSRAGHSGNTIYF. In DNA form, the CDR3 reads TGTGCCAGCAGCTCCCGGGCCGGCCACTCTGGAAACACCATATATTTT. Using reference TRBV7-9 and TRBJ1-3 for the parts outside the CDR3, the full variable domain is DTGVSQNPRHKITKRGQNVTFRCDPISEHNRLYWYRQTLGQGPEFLTYFQNEAQLEKSRLLSDRFSAERPKGSFSTLEIQRTEQGDSAMYLCASSSRAGHSGNTIYFGEGSWLTVV.

The rearrangement links TRBV29-1 to TRBJ2-7, with a tentative D call TRBD2 (5 bases). The germline V gene encodes CDR1 SQVTM and CDR2 ANQGSEA. Trimming removed 1 base at V and 0 bases at J, with 7 bases between. CDR3 length: 13 amino acids. The CDR3 is CSVEAGSSYEQYF. The CDR3 nucleotides read TGCAGCGTTGAAGCGGGGAGCTCCTACGAGCAGTACTTC.

The genes are TRBV7-2 and TRBJ2-7; 7 nucleotides match TRBD2. Germline V gene sequence: CDR1 SGHTA, CDR2 FQGNSA. J gave up 4 bases and V 3 bases, and 3 bases lay outside the gene matches. The CDR3 is made up of 13 amino acids. CDR3 nucleotides: TGTGCCAGCAGCTTCGGGGGAGGGTACGAGCAGTACTTC. Protein product: CASSFGGGYEQYF.

The rearrangement joins TRBV9 to TRBJ2-1; D might be TRBD2 (5 bases). The CDR3 runs to 16 residues. The V end was cut by 3 bases, the J end by 3 bases, with 16 bases between. Germline lookup yields CDR1 SGDLS and CDR2 YYNGEE. CDR3 sequence: CASSEAGRPGYNEQFF. The CDR3 DNA reads as TGTGCCAGCAGCGAGGCGGGCCGTCCGGGCTACAATGAGCAGTTCTTC.

This clone has just one count. V and J are TRBV30 and TRBJ2-7, with D hard to call. The germline CDR1 and CDR2 sequences are GTSNPN and SVGIG (reference sequence). The CDR3 length is 12 residues. Between the trimmed V and J ends, which lost 5 bases and 2 bases, there was a span of 10 bases. This CDR3 is CAWGGDPYEQYF. CDR3 in DNA: TGTGCCTGGGGTGGGGATCCCTACGAGCAGTACTTC. The full variable domain, rest sourced from reference TRBV30 and TRBJ2-7, is SQTIHQWPATLVQPVGSPLSLECTVEGTSNPNLYWYRQAAGRGLQLLFYSVGIGQISSEVPQNLSASRPQDRQFILSSKKLLLSDSGFYLCAWGGDPYEQYFGPGTRLTVT.

The V call is TRBV6-5, the J call TRBJ2-5, with 7 nucleotides matching TRBD2. The CDR3 length is 11 residues. Germline loops: CDR1 MNHEY, CDR2 SVGAGI. V dropped 7 bases and J dropped 5; count of bases not matched to a gene: 1. The DNA for the CDR3 is TGTGCCAGCAACGGGGGGGAGACCCAGTACTTC. Encoded protein: CASNGGETQYF.

The chain employs TRBV9 and TRBJ2-7; 7 bases line up with TRBD1. The CDR3 consists of 14 residues. With 4 bases clipped from V and 3 bases from J, the junction kept 7 bases outside the gene matches. CDR1 SGDLS and CDR2 YYNGEE come from the germline V gene. CDR3 in DNA: TGTGCCAGCAGCCCCCCCGGACAGGTCTACGAGCAGTACTTC. Translation: CASSPPGQVYEQYF.